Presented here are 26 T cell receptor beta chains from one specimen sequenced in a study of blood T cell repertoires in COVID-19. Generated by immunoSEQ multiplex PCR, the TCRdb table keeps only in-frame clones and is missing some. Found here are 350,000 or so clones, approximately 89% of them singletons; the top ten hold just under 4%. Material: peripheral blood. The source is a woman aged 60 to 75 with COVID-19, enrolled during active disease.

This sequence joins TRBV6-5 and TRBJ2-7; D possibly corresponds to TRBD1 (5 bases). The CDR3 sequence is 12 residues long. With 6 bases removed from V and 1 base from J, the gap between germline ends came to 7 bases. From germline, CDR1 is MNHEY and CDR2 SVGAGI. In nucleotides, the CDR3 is TGTGCCAGCAGAGACAGTTCCTACGAGCAGTACTTC. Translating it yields CASRDSSYEQYF.

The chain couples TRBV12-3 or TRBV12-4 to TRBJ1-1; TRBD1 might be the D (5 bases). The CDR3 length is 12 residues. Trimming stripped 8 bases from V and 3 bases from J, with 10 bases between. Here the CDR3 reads CASATGDTEAFF. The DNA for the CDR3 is TGTGCCAGCGCCACAGGCGACACTGAAGCTTTCTTT.

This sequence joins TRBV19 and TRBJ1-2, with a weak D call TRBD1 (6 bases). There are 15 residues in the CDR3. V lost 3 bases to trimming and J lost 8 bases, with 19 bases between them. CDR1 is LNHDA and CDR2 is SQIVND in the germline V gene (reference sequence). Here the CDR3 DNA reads TGTGCCAGTAGTATGGGGGCGGAGGTACTCGGCGGCTACACCTTC. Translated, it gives CASSMGAEVLGGYTF.

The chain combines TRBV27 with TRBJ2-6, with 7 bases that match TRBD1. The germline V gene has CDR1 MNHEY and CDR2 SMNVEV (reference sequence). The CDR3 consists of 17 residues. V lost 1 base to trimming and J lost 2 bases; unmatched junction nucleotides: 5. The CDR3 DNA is TGTGCCAGCAGTTTATTCCCCGACAGGGCTGGGGCCAACGTCCTGACTTTC. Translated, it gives CASSLFPDRAGANVLTF. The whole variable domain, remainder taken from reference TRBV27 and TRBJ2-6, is EAQVTQNPRYLITVTGKKLTVTCSQNMNHEYMSWYRQDPGLGLRQIYYSMNVEVTDKGDVPEGYKVSRKEKRNFPLILESPSPNQTSLYFCASSLFPDRAGANVLTFGAGSRLTVL.

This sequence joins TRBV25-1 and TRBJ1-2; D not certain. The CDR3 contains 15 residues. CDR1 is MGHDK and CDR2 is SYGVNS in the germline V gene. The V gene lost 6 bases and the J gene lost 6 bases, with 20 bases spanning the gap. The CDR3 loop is CASRPTRRNGDGYTF. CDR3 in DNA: TGTGCCAGCAGACCCACCCGGAGGAATGGGGATGGCTACACCTTC.

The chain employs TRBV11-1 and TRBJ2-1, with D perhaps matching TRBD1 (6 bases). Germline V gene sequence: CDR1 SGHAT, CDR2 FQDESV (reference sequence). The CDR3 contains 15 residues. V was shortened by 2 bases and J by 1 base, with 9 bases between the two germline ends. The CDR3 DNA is TGTGCCAGCAGCTTATCCGGGACATCCTACAATGAGCAGTTCTTC. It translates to CASSLSGTSYNEQFF. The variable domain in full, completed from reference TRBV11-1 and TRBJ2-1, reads EAEVAQSPRYKITEKSQAVAFWCDPISGHATLYWYRQILGQGPELLVQFQDESVVDDSQLPKDRFSAERLKGVDSTLKIQPAELGDSAMYLCASSLSGTSYNEQFFGPGTRLTVL.

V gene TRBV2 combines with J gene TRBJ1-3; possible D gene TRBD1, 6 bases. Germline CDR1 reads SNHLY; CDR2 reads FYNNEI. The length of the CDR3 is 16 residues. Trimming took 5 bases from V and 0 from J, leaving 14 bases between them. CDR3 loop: CASSYQGLRSGNTIYF. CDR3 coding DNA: TGTGCCAGCAGTTACCAGGGGCTTCGCTCTGGAAACACCATATATTTT.

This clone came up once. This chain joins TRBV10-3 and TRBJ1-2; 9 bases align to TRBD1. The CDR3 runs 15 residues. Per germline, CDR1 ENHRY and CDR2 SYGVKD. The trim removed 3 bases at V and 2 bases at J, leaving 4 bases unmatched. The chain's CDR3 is CAISDRDRANYGYTF. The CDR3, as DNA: TGTGCCATCAGTGACCGGGACAGGGCCAACTATGGCTACACCTTC.

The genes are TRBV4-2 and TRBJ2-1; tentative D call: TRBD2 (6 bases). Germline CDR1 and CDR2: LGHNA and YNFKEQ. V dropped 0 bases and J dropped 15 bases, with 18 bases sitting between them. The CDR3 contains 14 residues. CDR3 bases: TGTGCCAGCAGCCAAGATCGAAGCGGGCCCCGGTGGTTCTTC. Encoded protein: CASSQDRSGPRWFF.

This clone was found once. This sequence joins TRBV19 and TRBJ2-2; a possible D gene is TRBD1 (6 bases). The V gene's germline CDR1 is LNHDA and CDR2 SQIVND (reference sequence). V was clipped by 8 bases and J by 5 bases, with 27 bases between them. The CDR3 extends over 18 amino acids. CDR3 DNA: TGTGCCAGTGAAGTATTCGGCGGTCGGACAGCCAGTACCGGGGAGCTGTTTTTT. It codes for CASEVFGGRTASTGELFF.

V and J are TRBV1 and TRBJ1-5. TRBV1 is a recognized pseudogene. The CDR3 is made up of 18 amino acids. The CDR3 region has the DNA TGCACCAGCAGCCCGGGGACGGGAGGAGGGCGTTTCGATCAGCCCCAGCATTTT. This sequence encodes CTSSPGTGGGRFDQPQHF.

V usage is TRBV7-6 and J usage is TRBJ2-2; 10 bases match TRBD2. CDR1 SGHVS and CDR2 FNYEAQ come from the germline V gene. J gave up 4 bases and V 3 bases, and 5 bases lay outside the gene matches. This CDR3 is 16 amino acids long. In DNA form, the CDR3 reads TGTGCCAGCAGCTTTCCTAGCGGGGGAAGCACCGGGGAGCTGTTTTTT. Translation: CASSFPSGGSTGELFF. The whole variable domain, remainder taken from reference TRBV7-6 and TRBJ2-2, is GAGVSQSPRYKVTKRGQDVALRCDPISGHVSLYWYRQALGQGPEFLTYFNYEAQQDKSGLPNDRFSAERPEGSISTLTIQRTEQRDSAMYRCASSFPSGGSTGELFFGEGSRLTVL.

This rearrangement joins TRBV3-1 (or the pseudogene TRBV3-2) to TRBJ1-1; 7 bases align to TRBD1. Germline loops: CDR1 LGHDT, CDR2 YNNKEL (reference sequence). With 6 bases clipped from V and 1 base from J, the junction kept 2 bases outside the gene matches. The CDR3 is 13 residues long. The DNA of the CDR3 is TGTGCCAGCAGTCCAGGGGGGAACACTGAAGCTTTCTTT. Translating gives CASSPGGNTEAFF.

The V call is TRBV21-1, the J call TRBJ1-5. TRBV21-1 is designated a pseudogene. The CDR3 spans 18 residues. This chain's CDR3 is CASSKGPSGNGEDQPQHF. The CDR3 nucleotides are TGTGCCAGCAGCAAAGGCCCCAGTGGGAACGGGGAAGATCAGCCCCAGCATTTT.

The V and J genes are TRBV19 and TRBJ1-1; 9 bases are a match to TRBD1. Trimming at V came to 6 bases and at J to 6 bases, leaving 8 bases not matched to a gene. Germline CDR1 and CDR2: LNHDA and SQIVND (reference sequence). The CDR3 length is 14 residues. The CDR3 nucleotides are TGTGCCAGTAGCCGAGGACAGGGGCGGTCTGAAGCTTTCTTT. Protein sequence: CASSRGQGRSEAFF. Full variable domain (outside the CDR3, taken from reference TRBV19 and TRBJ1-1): DGGITQSPKYLFRKEGQNVTLSCEQNLNHDAMYWYRQDPGQGLRLIYYSQIVNDFQKGDIAEGYSVSREKKESFPLTVTSAQKNPTAFYLCASSRGQGRSEAFFGQGTRLTVV.

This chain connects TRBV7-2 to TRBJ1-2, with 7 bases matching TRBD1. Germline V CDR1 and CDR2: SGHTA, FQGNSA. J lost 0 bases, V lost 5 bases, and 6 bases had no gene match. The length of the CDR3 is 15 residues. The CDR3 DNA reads TGTGCCAGCAGCCAAGGGACAGCCCCTAACTATGGCTACACCTTC. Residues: CASSQGTAPNYGYTF.

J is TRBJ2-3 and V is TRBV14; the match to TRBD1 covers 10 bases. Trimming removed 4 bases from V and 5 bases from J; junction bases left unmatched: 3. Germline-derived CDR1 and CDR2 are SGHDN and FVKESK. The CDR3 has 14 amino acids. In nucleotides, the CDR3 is TGTGCCAGCAGCCCGGACAGGGGGGGAGATACGCAGTATTTT. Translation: CASSPDRGGDTQYF.

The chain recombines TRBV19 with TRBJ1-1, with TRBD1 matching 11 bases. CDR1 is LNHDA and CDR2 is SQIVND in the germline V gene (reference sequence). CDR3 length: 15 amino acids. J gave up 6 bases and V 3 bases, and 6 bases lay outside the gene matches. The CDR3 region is CASSMVGQGGPEAFF. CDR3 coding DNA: TGTGCCAGTAGTATGGTGGGACAGGGGGGACCTGAAGCTTTCTTT.

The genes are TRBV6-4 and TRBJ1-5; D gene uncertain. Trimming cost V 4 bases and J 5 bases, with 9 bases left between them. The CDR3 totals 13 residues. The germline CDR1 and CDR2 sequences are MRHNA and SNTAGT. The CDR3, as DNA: TGTGCCAGCAGTGTCGAGACTGATCAGCCCCAGCATTTT. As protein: CASSVETDQPQHF.

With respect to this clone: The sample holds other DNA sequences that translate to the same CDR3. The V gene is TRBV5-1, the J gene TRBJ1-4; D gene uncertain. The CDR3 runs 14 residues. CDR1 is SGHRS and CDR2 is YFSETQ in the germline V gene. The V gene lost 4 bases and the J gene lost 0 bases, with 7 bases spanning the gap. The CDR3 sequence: CASSLLATNEKLFF. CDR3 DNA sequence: TGCGCCAGCAGCCTTCTTGCAACTAATGAAAAACTGTTTTTT.

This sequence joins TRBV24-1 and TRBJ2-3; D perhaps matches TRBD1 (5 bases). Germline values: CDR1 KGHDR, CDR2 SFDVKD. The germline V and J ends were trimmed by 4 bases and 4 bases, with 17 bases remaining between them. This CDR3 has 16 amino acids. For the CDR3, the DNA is TGTGCCACCAGTGACCCCGGGCAGGGCTTATCAGATACGCAGTATTTT. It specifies CATSDPGQGLSDTQYF.

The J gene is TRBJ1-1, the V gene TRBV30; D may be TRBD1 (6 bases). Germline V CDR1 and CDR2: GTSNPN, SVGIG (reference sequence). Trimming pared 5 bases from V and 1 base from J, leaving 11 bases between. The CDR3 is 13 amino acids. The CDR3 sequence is CAWQETGNTEAFF. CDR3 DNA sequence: TGTGCCTGGCAAGAGACAGGGAACACTGAAGCTTTCTTT.

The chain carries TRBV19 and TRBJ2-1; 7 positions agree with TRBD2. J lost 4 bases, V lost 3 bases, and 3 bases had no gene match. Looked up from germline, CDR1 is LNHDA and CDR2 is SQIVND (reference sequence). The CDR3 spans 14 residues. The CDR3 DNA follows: TGTGCCAGTAGTATGCTGCGGGGGTACAATGAGCAGTTCTTC. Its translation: CASSMLRGYNEQFF. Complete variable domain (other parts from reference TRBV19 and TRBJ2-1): DGGITQSPKYLFRKEGQNVTLSCEQNLNHDAMYWYRQDPGQGLRLIYYSQIVNDFQKGDIAEGYSVSREKKESFPLTVTSAQKNPTAFYLCASSMLRGYNEQFFGPGTRLTVL.

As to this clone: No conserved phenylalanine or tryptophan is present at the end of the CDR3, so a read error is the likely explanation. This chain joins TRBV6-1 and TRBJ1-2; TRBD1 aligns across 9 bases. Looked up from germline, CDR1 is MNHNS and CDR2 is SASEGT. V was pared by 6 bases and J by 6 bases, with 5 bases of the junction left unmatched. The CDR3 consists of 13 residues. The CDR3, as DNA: TGTGCCAGCAGCCTGGGACAGGGTGATGGCTACACCCTC. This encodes CASSLGQGDGYTL.

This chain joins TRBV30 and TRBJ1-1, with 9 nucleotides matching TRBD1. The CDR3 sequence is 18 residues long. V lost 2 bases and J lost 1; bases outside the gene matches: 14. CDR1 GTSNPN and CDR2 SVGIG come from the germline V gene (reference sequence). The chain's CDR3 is CAWSIPSPGTGSNTEAFF. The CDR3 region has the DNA TGTGCCTGGAGTATACCGAGTCCCGGGACAGGGTCGAACACTGAAGCTTTCTTT.

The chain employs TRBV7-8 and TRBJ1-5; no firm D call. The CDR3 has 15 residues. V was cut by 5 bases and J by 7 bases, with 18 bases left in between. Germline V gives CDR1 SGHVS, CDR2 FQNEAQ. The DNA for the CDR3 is TGTGCCAGCAGCCTAGAAACCGGGGAAGGACAGCCCCAGCATTTT. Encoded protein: CASSLETGEGQPQHF. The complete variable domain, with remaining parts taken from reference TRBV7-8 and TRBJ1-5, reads GAGVSQSPRYKVAKRGQDVALRCDPISGHVSLFWYQQALGQGPEFLTYFQNEAQLDKSGLPSDRFFAERPEGSVSTLKIQRTQQEDSAVYLCASSLETGEGQPQHFGDGTRLSIL.